Below, 26 T cell receptor beta chains from the same sample are listed, as sequenced in a study of T cells in localized non-small cell lung cancer. Sequencing used immunoSEQ multiplex PCR; TCRdb keeps in-frame clones, though not all of them. This table has tens of thousands of clones, 88% appearing once. This sample comprised peripheral blood, obtained before any cancer treatment. These receptors were obtained from a female donor over 55 with stage I squamous cell lung carcinoma.

CDR3 coding DNA: TGTGCCACCAGCAGAGAAACAGGGGGCGATCAGCCCCAGCATTTT. Its translation: CATSRETGGDQPQHF. The V call is TRBV15, the J call TRBJ1-5; 9 bases align to TRBD1. Trimming removed 0 bases from V and 5 bases from J; junction bases left unmatched: 2. Germline CDR1 reads LNHNV; CDR2 reads YYDKDF (reference sequence). The CDR3 contains 15 residues.

The genes are TRBV7-2 and TRBJ1-5; unclear D gene. The V and J ends lost 3 bases and 3 bases respectively, with 3 bases between them. CDR1 and CDR2 (germline): SGHTA, FQGNSA. This CDR3 contains 12 residues. The CDR3 DNA sequence: TGTGCCAGCAGCTTTTTCAATCAGCCCCAGCATTTT. Its translation is CASSFFNQPQHF.

CDR3 residues: CASSSPTGLPYGYTF. CDR3 DNA: TGTGCCAGCAGTAGCCCGACAGGACTCCCCTATGGCTACACCTTC. The chain combines TRBV2 with TRBJ1-2; a weak D match, TRBD1 (6 bases). Germline V gives CDR1 SNHLY, CDR2 FYNNEI. The CDR3 spans 15 residues. V gave up 5 bases and J gave up 4 bases, with 17 bases separating them. Combining the CDR3 with reference TRBV2 and TRBJ1-2 gives the whole variable domain EPEVTQTPSHQVTQMGQEVILRCVPISNHLYFYWYRQILGQKVEFLVSFYNNEISEKSEIFDDQFSVERPDGSNFTLKIRSTKLEDSAMYFCASSSPTGLPYGYTFGSGTRLTVV.

This clone occurred once. The chain uses TRBV4-3 and TRBJ2-3; 9 nucleotides agree with TRBD1. CDR1 is LGHNA and CDR2 is YSLEER in the germline V gene. Losses at the gene ends were 2 bases for V and 7 bases for J; bases not matched to a gene: 10. The CDR3 contains 16 residues. In nucleotides, the CDR3 is TGCGCCAGCAGCCAATTGGGGACAGGGTCCTTTTATACGCAGTATTTT. Its translation: CASSQLGTGSFYTQYF.

The J gene is TRBJ1-2, the V gene TRBV4-2; no clear D. CDR3 length: 18 amino acids. From germline, CDR1 is LGHNA and CDR2 YNFKEQ. Trimming pared 0 bases from V and 5 bases from J, leaving 22 bases between. The CDR3 loop reads CASSQDNGGSRPGYGYTF. The CDR3 nucleotides read TGTGCCAGCAGCCAAGATAATGGAGGTAGCCGGCCCGGGTATGGCTACACCTTC.

CDR3 nucleotides: TGTGCCAGCTCACCGGACAGGGGGCAGGTCGGCTACACCTTC. It yields the protein CASSPDRGQVGYTF. The genes are TRBV18 and TRBJ1-2; 11 bases map to TRBD1. This CDR3 has 14 residues. J gave up 8 bases and V 3 bases, and 5 bases lay outside the gene matches. Germline V CDR1 and CDR2: KGHSH, LQKENI.

This sequence joins TRBV27 and TRBJ1-5; D not resolved. Germline V lookup: CDR1 MNHEY, CDR2 SMNVEV (reference sequence). The CDR3 runs 13 residues. The germline V and J ends were trimmed by 5 bases and 6 bases, with 11 bases remaining between them. The CDR3 DNA follows: TGTGCCAGCAGTCCAAGGGCTTCTCAGCCCCAGCATTTT. It codes for CASSPRASQPQHF.

The chain links TRBV30 to TRBJ2-3; the D gene is possibly TRBD2 (6 bases). Deletions cut 3 bases from V and 1 base from J, with 11 bases between. The CDR3 is made up of 14 amino acids. From germline, CDR1 is GTSNPN and CDR2 SVGIG (reference sequence). CDR3 amino acids: CAWSGSGGTDTQYF. The CDR3 nucleotides read TGTGCCTGGAGCGGATCGGGGGGCACAGATACGCAGTATTTT.

This chain joins TRBV7-9 and TRBJ1-4; D unclear. The germline V gene has CDR1 SEHNR and CDR2 FQNEAQ (reference sequence). The ends were cut back, 2 bases at V and 6 bases at J, with 13 bases in the middle. CDR3 length equals 15 residues. The CDR3 sequence is CASSLWSRSDEKLFF. In DNA form, the CDR3 reads TGTGCCAGCAGCTTATGGAGCAGGTCTGATGAAAAACTGTTTTTT.

The rearrangement joins TRBV7-3 to TRBJ2-1; TRBD1 matches 9 bases. This CDR3 has 15 residues. V shed 0 bases and J 7 bases; nucleotides not matched to a gene: 4. Germline CDR1 reads SGHTA; CDR2 reads FQGTGA. The CDR3 loop is CASSLTGQGRNEQFF. The CDR3, as DNA: TGTGCCAGCAGCTTAACTGGACAGGGGAGAAATGAGCAGTTCTTC. Drawing the rest from reference TRBV7-3 and TRBJ2-1, the complete variable domain is GAGVSQTPSNKVTEKGKYVELRCDPISGHTALYWYRQSLGQGPEFLIYFQGTGAADDSGLPNDRFFAVRPEGSVSTLKIQRTERGDSAVYLCASSLTGQGRNEQFFGPGTRLTVL.

CDR3 DNA sequence: TGTGCCAGCTCACCTTACCGGGACAGGGACACCGGGGAGCTGTTTTTT. It encodes CASSPYRDRDTGELFF. V and J are TRBV18 and TRBJ2-2; 9 bases fit TRBD1. CDR1 KGHSH and CDR2 LQKENI come from the germline V gene. CDR3 size: 16 residues. Trimming at V came to 3 bases and at J to 3 bases, leaving 5 bases not matched to a gene.

V gene TRBV4-3 combines with J gene TRBJ1-4, with D possibly matching TRBD1 (5 bases). V dropped 0 bases and J dropped 8 bases, with 19 bases sitting between them. Germline CDR1 and CDR2: LGHNA and YSLEER. The CDR3 contains 17 residues. CDR3 protein: CASSQDRAVTAGEKLFF. For the CDR3, the DNA is TGCGCCAGCAGCCAAGATCGGGCGGTGACAGCGGGCGAAAAACTGTTTTTT.

The chain links TRBV30 to TRBJ2-7; 11 bases align to TRBD2. Trimming at V came to 3 bases and at J to 5 bases, leaving 18 bases not matched to a gene. CDR1 and CDR2 from the germline V gene are GTSNPN and SVGIG (reference sequence). The CDR3 length is 18 residues. CDR3 nucleotides: TGTGCCTGGAGGGGATTGGAGGGCCTAGCGGGAGGTTCACACGAGCAGTACTTC. Translating it yields CAWRGLEGLAGGSHEQYF. The whole variable domain, remainder taken from reference TRBV30 and TRBJ2-7, is SQTIHQWPATLVQPVGSPLSLECTVEGTSNPNLYWYRQAAGRGLQLLFYSVGIGQISSEVPQNLSASRPQDRQFILSSKKLLLSDSGFYLCAWRGLEGLAGGSHEQYFGPGTRLTVT.

The chain recombines TRBV4-1 with TRBJ1-2; D remains ambiguous. V was pared by 5 bases and J by 7 bases, with 14 bases between. The germline V gene has CDR1 MGHRA and CDR2 YSYEKL. The CDR3 has 13 residues. The CDR3 DNA reads as TGCGCCAGCAGCGAAGGACGGATTGGTGGCTACACCTTC. Its translation: CASSEGRIGGYTF.

The chain is built from TRBV11-2 and TRBJ1-6; D gene unclear. The CDR3 is 13 amino acids. The V gene lost 2 bases and the J gene lost 11 bases, with 10 bases spanning the gap. The germline V gene has CDR1 SGHAT and CDR2 FQNNGV. CDR3 in amino acids: CASSLQEATPLHF. CDR3 DNA: TGTGCCAGCAGCTTACAGGAGGCTACACCCCTCCACTTT.

The rearrangement links TRBV19 to TRBJ2-7; TRBD1 might be the D (5 bases). Trimming shortened V by 6 bases and J by 3 bases, and 12 bases separated the two germline ends. This CDR3 is built from 13 residues. Germline-derived CDR1 and CDR2 are LNHDA and SQIVND (reference sequence). CDR3 sequence (DNA): TGTGCCAGTAGGGACACAGCGATCTACGAGCAGTACTTC. Protein product: CASRDTAIYEQYF. Looking up the rest from reference TRBV19 and TRBJ2-7 gives the full variable domain: DGGITQSPKYLFRKEGQNVTLSCEQNLNHDAMYWYRQDPGQGLRLIYYSQIVNDFQKGDIAEGYSVSREKKESFPLTVTSAQKNPTAFYLCASRDTAIYEQYFGPGTRLTVT.

This chain uses TRBV7-6 with TRBJ2-7; 13 bases are shared with TRBD2. CDR3 length: 15 amino acids. The V segment lost 1 base and the J segment 5 bases; nucleotides outside the gene matches: 2. CDR1 is SGHVS and CDR2 is FNYEAQ in the germline V gene. The CDR3 here is CASSLGTSGSHEQYF. In nucleotides, the CDR3 is TGTGCCAGCAGCTTAGGGACTAGCGGGAGTCACGAGCAGTACTTC.

The chain carries TRBV7-3 and TRBJ2-5; no definite D call. The CDR3 is made up of 13 amino acids. Germline CDR1 and CDR2: SGHTA and FQGTGA. V gave up 1 base and J gave up 4 bases, with 7 bases separating them. DNA for the CDR3: TGTGCCAGCAGCTTAAACTCAATAGAGACCCAGTACTTC. Protein sequence: CASSLNSIETQYF.

The chain combines TRBV6-5 with TRBJ1-1; D unresolved. The germline CDR1 and CDR2 sequences are MNHEY and SVGAGI. Trimming removed 4 bases at V and 3 bases at J, with 9 bases between. This CDR3 spans 13 amino acids. The CDR3 nucleotides are TGTGCCAGCAGTTTACGGGGTGACACTGAAGCTTTCTTT. It codes for CASSLRGDTEAFF.

This chain uses TRBV30 with TRBJ2-1; D remains unclear. The CDR3 has 13 residues. V was clipped by 3 bases and J by 8 bases, with 14 bases between them. The germline CDR1 and CDR2 sequences are GTSNPN and SVGIG (reference sequence). The CDR3 bases are TGTGCCTGGAGAGTAGGTCGGAGCGATGAGCAGTTCTTC. This gives the protein CAWRVGRSDEQFF.

The CDR3 region is CASSGAGQGNSPLHF. CDR3 nucleotides: TGTGCCAGCAGTGGGGCGGGACAGGGGAATTCACCCCTCCACTTT. The V gene is TRBV28, the J gene TRBJ1-6, with 10 bases matching TRBD1. Looked up from germline, CDR1 is MDHEN and CDR2 is SYDVKM. Unmatched junction bases numbered 5, after V lost 5 bases and J lost 7 bases. The CDR3 sequence is 15 residues long.

The chain carries TRBV15 and TRBJ1-6; D might be TRBD1 (5 bases). The CDR3 covers 15 residues. Deletions cut 0 bases from V and 10 bases from J, with 13 bases between. Germline-derived CDR1 and CDR2 are LNHNV and YYDKDF (reference sequence). CDR3 in DNA: TGTGCCACCAGCAGAGACCTGGTGACAGCCTCACCCCTCCACTTT. Protein: CATSRDLVTASPLHF.

The V gene is TRBV12-5, the J gene TRBJ2-1; TRBD2 aligns across 7 bases. Germline loops: CDR1 LGHNT, CDR2 FRNRAP. This CDR3 spans 14 amino acids. V shed 11 bases and J 0 bases; nucleotides not matched to a gene: 7. CDR3 coding DNA: TGTGCTTTGAGCGGGACGGGCTCCTACAATGAGCAGTTCTTC. It specifies CALSGTGSYNEQFF.

This clone has a single count. This chain uses TRBV19 with TRBJ2-2; 12 bases map to TRBD2. V dropped 4 bases and J dropped 6; count of bases not matched to a gene: 6. The germline V gene encodes CDR1 LNHDA and CDR2 SQIVND (reference sequence). This CDR3 spans 16 amino acids. CDR3 amino acids: CASSTQGLAGPGELFF. CDR3 nucleotides: TGTGCCAGTAGTACCCAGGGACTAGCGGGTCCCGGGGAGCTGTTTTTT. Supplemented by reference TRBV19 and TRBJ2-2, the full variable domain reads DGGITQSPKYLFRKEGQNVTLSCEQNLNHDAMYWYRQDPGQGLRLIYYSQIVNDFQKGDIAEGYSVSREKKESFPLTVTSAQKNPTAFYLCASSTQGLAGPGELFFGEGSRLTVL.

This chain uses TRBV19 with TRBJ2-5, with TRBD1 matching over 8 bases. Germline V lookup: CDR1 LNHDA, CDR2 SQIVND (reference sequence). This CDR3 is built from 14 residues. After removal of 3 bases from V and 1 base from J, the junction contained 1 base not matched to a gene. Written as DNA, the CDR3 is TGTGCCAGTAGTATCGGACAGGGCCAAGAGACCCAGTACTTC. It translates to CASSIGQGQETQYF.

The chain uses TRBV27 and TRBJ2-7, with TRBD1 as a possible D gene (5 bases). This CDR3 contains 15 residues. V was trimmed by 5 bases and J by 6 bases, leaving 20 bases between them. The germline V gene encodes CDR1 MNHEY and CDR2 SMNVEV (reference sequence). The CDR3 coding sequence is TGTGCCAGCAGTGCCTCAGGGATCTGGGTCCCCGAGCAGTACTTC. This encodes CASSASGIWVPEQYF.